The clone carrying this T cell receptor (beta chain) showed up many times. The antigen is undetermined. The CDR3 spans 13 residues. Germline CDR1 reads SGHDN; CDR2 reads FVKESK. The V and J ends lost 1 base and 7 bases respectively, with 10 bases between them. The data are from a study of beta chain features in type 1 diabetes. Broader study findings: A moderate, significant TCRB CDR3 shortening appeared in type 1 diabetes across four CD4+ subsets. Type 1 diabetes patients showed fewer insertions and more deletions at VDJ junctions.

What was sequenced were expressed TCRB transcripts, since all of the isolated RNA had been reverse transcribed. The method was immunoSEQ multiplex PCR; TCRdb's version includes in-frame clones alone and lacks a portion of them. The data hold 310,000 or so clones, with 6.5% to 10% observed a single time. It was via CD45RO/CCR7/CD25/CD127/CD95/CD27 that CD4+ naive, central memory, regulatory and stem cell-like memory cells were sorted. Sequenced material: central memory CD4+ T cells from blood. The V call is TRBV14, the J call TRBJ1-2, with D unclear. The origin of this receptor is a young woman in good health. This chain's CDR3 is CASSQVPIGGYTF. DNA for the CDR3: TGTGCCAGCAGCCAAGTTCCGATTGGTGGCTACACCTTC.